This TCR beta chain stems from a study of blood T cells in healthy people across ages. Study-wide results and limits: Significant beta diversity loss was already apparent by age approximately 40, declining roughly linearly. Researchers report that TCR beta diversity correlated strongly with naive T cell percentage.

Sample-barcoded 5' priming and a J-beta primer mix drove a second PCR of 7 to 11 cycles. Tags on each cDNA molecule came from a template-switch adaptor with 12 random nucleotides. TCRdb reprocessed the 5' RACE reads via MiXCR and lists one record per CDR3 protein. The sample has hundreds of thousands of distinct CDR3 sequences, less than 25% seen once. Healthy Caucasians from Russia aged roughly 6 to 95 served as donors. This clonotype was observed a few times. Its antigen is not known. This sample also appeared in a second study, on T cells of mothers and their children.

The specimen sequenced was blood. The receptor comes from a boy between 5 and 17 years old in good health.

CDR3 DNA: TGTGCCAGCAGCTTAGACGCAGGAGGCTTTTACGAGCAGTACTTC. Its translation: CASSLDAGGFYEQYF. This chain links TRBV7-8 with TRBJ2-5, with D perhaps TRBD2 (5 bases). The tail of the sequence fits TRBJ2-7 better, so the J call may be wrong. The CDR3 covers 15 residues. CDR1 SGHVS and CDR2 FQNEAQ come from the germline V gene.